This TCR beta chain was captured by sequencing in a study of CD8 T cells in acute hepatitis C reinfection (dated by TCRdb to the early 2020s). Background for the entire study: This study examined the TCRbeta repertoire of CD8+ T cells that recognize the HCV NS3-1073 epitope, both during acute infection and after viral clearance. Acute samples came from a few spontaneous resolvers and roughly six chronically infected subjects and were collected within 168 days of the estimated infection date. Paired acute and follow-up samples were contributed by four of the spontaneous resolvers. General findings and caveats noted by the study authors: Because bulk sequencing was performed on the TCRbeta chain only, alphabeta pairing of public clonotypes could not be determined. NS3-1073 specific cells were too rare to sort in chronically infected subjects, so no follow-up repertoires exist for those subjects. Some 13 public clonotypes were found regardless of outcome; one public clonotype used V04-02/J02-02. TRBV04 and TRBV06 gene families were preferentially used in all groups, and this usage was not explained by overrepresentation in the naive pool. Few CDR3 sequences were shared with other epitopes, and differences in sequencing approaches may have limited exact matching. Diversity in the NS3-1073 specific repertoires was high, and no significant differences in diversity emerged among acute resolver, follow-up resolver and acute chronic samples.

The CDR3 holds 15 amino acids from the cysteine to the phenylalanine. Here the CDR3 DNA is all that survives: 45 bases in frame from base 1. CDR1 and CDR2 are read off the germline V gene as SGHTA and FQGTGA. V is shortened by 1 base, J by 0 bases, and the region joining them spans 7 bases. With respect to this clone: No per-base quality is available; no much larger clone lies one base away.

The FACS-sorted cells had their genomic DNA extracted, and the commercial immunoSEQ service was used to sequence the TCRbeta chains. As for how the authors treated the data: ImmunoSEQ Analyzer software v3.0 and R v3.5.1 were used to analyze the repertoire data. Only productive rearrangements were analyzed, as sequences containing stop codons or out-of-frame rearrangements were removed. Simpson diversity, Shannon entropy, CDR3 length and nucleotide addition metrics were obtained from the sequencing provider. Clonotypes were grouped by frequency as dominant, sub-dominant, low or lowest abundance, and most analyses excluded clonotypes below 0.1%. A CDR3 amino acid clonotype was called public when found in at least two subjects at a cumulative frequency of at least 0.5%. TCRdb mirrors the immuneACCESS table, restricted to in-frame sequences. Some clones are absent from its copies; in checked studies, under half trace to an unresolved V gene, and the reason for the others is unknown. V, J and clone size were drawn from that table, and D and trimming were deduced from the DNA. For this sample there are around 1,000 clones; 55% to 65% appear just once. The ten top clones hold 12% of the sample.

The time point label corresponds to: acute HCV infection, within 168 days of estimated infection date. The sequenced cells were not expanded in vitro beforehand; instead, HCV-specific TCR repertoires were characterized directly ex vivo. Enrolled in the Montreal Hepatitis C Cohort (HEPCO) in Canada, the donors were people who inject drugs, and these donors were followed every 3 months. A positive HCV RNA or antibody test that followed a negative test within the previous 24 weeks was the definition used for acute primary HCV infection. HCV-specific cells were stained using a PE-labeled tetramer loaded with the NS3 peptide spanning residues 1073-1081. CD3, CD8 and CD45RO antibodies were used for surface staining, and dead cells were excluded with an aqua fixable dye. 8 or 9 spontaneous resolvers, defined by HCV RNA clearance within 24 weeks, were included in the cohort. Negative selection by means of the MACS CD8+ T cell Isolation Kit yielded CD8+ T cells from peripheral blood mononuclear cells recovered from cryopreservation by thawing. A BD FACSAria II cell sorter was used for cell sorting.

Recombination joined TRBV7-3 with TRBJ2-4, with TRBD2 as a weak D call on 5 bases. Here the sequenced sample was HCV NS3-1073 tetramer-sorted CD8+ T cells from PBMCs, taken during acute infection. The intended sense of this specimen's cell subset or site label: FACS-sorted NS3-1073 tetramer+ CD8+ T cells. The clonotype comes from a woman in her late teens or twenties who spontaneously cleared hepatitis C infection. CDR3 protein: CASSLNSGAKNIQYF. The DNA sequence reads TGTGCCAGCAGCTTAAACAGCGGAGCCAAAAACATTCAGTACTTC.